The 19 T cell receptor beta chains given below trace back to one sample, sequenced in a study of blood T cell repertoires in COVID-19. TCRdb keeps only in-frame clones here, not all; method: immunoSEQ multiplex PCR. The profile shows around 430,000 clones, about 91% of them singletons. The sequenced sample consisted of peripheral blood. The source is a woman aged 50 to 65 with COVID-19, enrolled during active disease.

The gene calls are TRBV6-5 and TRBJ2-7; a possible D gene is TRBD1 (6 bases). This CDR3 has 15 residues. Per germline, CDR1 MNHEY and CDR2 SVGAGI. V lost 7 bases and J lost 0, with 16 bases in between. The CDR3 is CASTPGAGYSYEQYF. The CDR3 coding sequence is TGTGCCAGCACCCCAGGGGCAGGTTACTCCTACGAGCAGTACTTC.

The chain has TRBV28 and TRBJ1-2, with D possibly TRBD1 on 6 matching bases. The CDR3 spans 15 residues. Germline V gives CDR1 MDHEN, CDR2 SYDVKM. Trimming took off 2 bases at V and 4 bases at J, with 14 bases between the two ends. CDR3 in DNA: TGTGCCAGCAGTTTACCAACAGGGTTAGGCTATGGCTACACCTTC. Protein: CASSLPTGLGYGYTF.

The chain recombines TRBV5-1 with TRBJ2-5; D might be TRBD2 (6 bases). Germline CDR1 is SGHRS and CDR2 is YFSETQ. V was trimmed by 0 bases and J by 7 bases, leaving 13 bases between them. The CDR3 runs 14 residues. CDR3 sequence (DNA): TGCGCCAGCAGCTTGGCTCCCGGGGGAGGGACCCAGTACTTC. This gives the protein CASSLAPGGGTQYF.

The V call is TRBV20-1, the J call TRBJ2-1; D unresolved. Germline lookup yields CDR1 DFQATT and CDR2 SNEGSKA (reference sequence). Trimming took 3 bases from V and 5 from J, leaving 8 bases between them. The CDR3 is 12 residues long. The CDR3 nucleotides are TGCAGTGCTAGTGCCAGGAACAATGAGCAGTTCTTC. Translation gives CSASARNNEQFF.

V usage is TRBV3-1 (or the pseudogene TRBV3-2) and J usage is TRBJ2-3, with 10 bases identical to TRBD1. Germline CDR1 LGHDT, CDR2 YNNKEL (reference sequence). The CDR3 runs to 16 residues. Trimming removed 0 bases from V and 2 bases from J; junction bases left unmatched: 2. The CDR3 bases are TGTGCCAGCAGCCAAGAGACAGGGGGCCCCACAGATACGCAGTATTTT. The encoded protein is CASSQETGGPTDTQYF.

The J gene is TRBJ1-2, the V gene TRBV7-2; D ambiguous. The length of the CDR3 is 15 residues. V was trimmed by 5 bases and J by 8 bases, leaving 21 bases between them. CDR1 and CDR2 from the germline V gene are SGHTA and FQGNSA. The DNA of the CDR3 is TGTGCCAGCAGCCCCCAGAGTGAGGCCCCTGAAGGCTACACCTTC. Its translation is CASSPQSEAPEGYTF.

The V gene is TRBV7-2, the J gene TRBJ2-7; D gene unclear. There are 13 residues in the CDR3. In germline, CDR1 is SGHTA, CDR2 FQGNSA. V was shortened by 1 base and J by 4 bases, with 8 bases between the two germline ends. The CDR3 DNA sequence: TGTGCCAGCAGCTTAGGCGGCCTGTACGAGCAGTACTTC. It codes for CASSLGGLYEQYF.

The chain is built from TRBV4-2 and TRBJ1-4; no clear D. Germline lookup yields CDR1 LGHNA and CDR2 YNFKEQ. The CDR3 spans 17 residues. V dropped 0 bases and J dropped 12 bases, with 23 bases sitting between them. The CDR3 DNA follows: TGTGCCAGCAGCCAAGAAGACACCTCTACAGTCCCCCAAGAACTGTTTTTT. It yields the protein CASSQEDTSTVPQELFF.

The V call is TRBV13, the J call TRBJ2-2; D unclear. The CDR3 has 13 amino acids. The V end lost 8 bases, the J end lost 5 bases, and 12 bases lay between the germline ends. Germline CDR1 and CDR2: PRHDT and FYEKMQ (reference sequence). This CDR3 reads CASSSSGTGELFF. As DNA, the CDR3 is TGTGCCAGCTCTTCCTCCGGGACCGGGGAGCTGTTTTTT.

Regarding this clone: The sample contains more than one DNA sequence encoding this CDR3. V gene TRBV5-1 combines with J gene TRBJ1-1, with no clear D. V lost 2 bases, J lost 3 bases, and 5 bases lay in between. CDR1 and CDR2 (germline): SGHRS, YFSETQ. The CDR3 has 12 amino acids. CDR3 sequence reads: CASSFGDTEAFF. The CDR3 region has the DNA TGCGCCAGCAGCTTCGGAGACACTGAAGCTTTCTTT.

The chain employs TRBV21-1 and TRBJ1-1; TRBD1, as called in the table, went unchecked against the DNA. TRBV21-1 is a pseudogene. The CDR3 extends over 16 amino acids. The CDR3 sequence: CASSKDRALEDTEAFF. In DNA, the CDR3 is TGTGCCAGCAGCAAAGACAGGGCGCTGGAGGATACTGAAGCTTTCTTT.

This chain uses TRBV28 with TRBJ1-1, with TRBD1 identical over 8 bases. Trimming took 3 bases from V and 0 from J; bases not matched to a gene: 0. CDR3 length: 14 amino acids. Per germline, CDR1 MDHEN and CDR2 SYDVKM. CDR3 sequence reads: CASSLTGVNTEAFF. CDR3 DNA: TGTGCCAGCAGTTTGACAGGGGTGAACACTGAAGCTTTCTTT.

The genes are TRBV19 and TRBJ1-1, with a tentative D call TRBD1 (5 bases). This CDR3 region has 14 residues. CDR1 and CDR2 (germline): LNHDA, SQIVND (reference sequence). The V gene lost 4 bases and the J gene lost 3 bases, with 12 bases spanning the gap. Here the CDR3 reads CASSTIQAYTEAFF. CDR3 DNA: TGTGCCAGTAGTACCATACAGGCCTACACTGAAGCTTTCTTT.

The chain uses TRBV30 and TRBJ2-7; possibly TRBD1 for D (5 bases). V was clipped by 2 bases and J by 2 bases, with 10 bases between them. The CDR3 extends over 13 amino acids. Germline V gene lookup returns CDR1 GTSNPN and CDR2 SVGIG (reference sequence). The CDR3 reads CAWSFDSTYEQYF. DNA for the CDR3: TGTGCCTGGAGTTTTGACAGTACCTACGAGCAGTACTTC.

DNA for the CDR3: TGCGCCAGCAGCTTGGGTCGGTTGGACTTCCGCACAGATACGCAGTATTTT. Translated: CASSLGRLDFRTDTQYF. V is TRBV5-1 and J is TRBJ2-3; TRBD2 is a possible D gene (5 bases). Between the trimmed V and J ends, which lost 0 bases and 1 base, there was a span of 15 bases. The CDR3 extends over 17 amino acids. Germline CDR1 SGHRS, CDR2 YFSETQ.

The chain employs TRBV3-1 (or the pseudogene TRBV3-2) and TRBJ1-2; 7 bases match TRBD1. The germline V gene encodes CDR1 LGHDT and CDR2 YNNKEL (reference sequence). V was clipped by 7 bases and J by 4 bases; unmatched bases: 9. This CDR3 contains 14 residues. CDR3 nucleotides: TGTGCCAGCAACTCCATGGGACAGCCCTATGGCTACACCTTC. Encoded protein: CASNSMGQPYGYTF.

The CDR3 DNA reads TGTGCCAGCAGTTCGACAGGGACCACCTCTTCCTTCAATGAAAAACTGTTTTTT. Amino acid sequence: CASSSTGTTSSFNEKLFF. The chain is built from TRBV27 and TRBJ1-4; 7 nucleotides match TRBD1. Germline trimming cut 4 bases from V and 5 bases from J; bases unmatched to any gene: 16. In germline, CDR1 is MNHEY, CDR2 SMNVEV (reference sequence). The CDR3 runs to 18 residues.

CDR3 loop: CASSLAGGLAHEQYF. As DNA, the CDR3 is TGCGCCAGCAGCTTGGCAGGGGGACTAGCGCACGAGCAGTACTTC. The chain is built from TRBV5-1 and TRBJ2-7; 10 bases align to TRBD2. Germline V lookup: CDR1 SGHRS, CDR2 YFSETQ. The CDR3 contains 15 residues. V lost 0 bases to trimming and J lost 5 bases; unmatched junction nucleotides: 5.

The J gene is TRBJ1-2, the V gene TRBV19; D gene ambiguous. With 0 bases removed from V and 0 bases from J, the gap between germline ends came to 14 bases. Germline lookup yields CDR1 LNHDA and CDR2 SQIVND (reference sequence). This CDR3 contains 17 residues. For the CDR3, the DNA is TGTGCCAGTAGTATAGATTGGGCAGGCCGGACTAACTATGGCTACACCTTC. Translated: CASSIDWAGRTNYGYTF. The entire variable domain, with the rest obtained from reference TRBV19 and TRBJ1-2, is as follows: DGGITQSPKYLFRKEGQNVTLSCEQNLNHDAMYWYRQDPGQGLRLIYYSQIVNDFQKGDIAEGYSVSREKKESFPLTVTSAQKNPTAFYLCASSIDWAGRTNYGYTFGSGTRLTVV.